The next 4 T cell receptor beta chains were all read from a single sample in a study of T-cell memory formation after mild COVID-19. Each CDR3 protein gets one entry after TCRdb re-called the 5' RACE reads with MiXCR. The sample yields hundreds of thousands of distinct CDR3 sequences, about 20% seen once. Input material: PBMCs or a T cell subset sorted from them (not recorded which). All receptors come from an adult woman who had mild COVID-19 (a few samples of this study predate the infection). Cell type and time point are not known.

This clonotype was seen only a few times. The chain recombines TRBV10-3 with TRBJ2-3, with unresolved D. The CDR3 runs 12 residues. Germline CDR1 is ENHRY and CDR2 is SYGVKD. Trimming pared 5 bases from V and 8 bases from J, leaving 11 bases between. The CDR3 spells CAISTLSATQYF. CDR3 in DNA: TGTGCCATCAGTACTCTCTCCGCTACGCAGTATTTT.

The chain has TRBV7-2 and TRBJ2-7; D may be TRBD1 or TRBD2 (6 bases each). The CDR3 contains 18 residues. V dropped 3 bases and J dropped 2 bases, with 23 bases sitting between them. Germline CDR1 and CDR2: SGHTA and FQGNSA. The CDR3 loop reads CASSFRDTRGISPYEQYF. DNA of the CDR3: TGTGCCAGCAGCTTCCGGGACACCCGGGGGATCTCACCCTACGAGCAGTACTTC.

This clonotype was counted only a few times. The CDR3 coding sequence is TGTGCCAGCAGCCCTAGGACTAGCGACTCCTACAATGAGCAGTTCTTC. This sequence encodes CASSPRTSDSYNEQFF. The rearrangement uses TRBV2 and TRBJ2-1, with 9 bases matching TRBD2. Germline values: CDR1 SNHLY, CDR2 FYNNEI. This CDR3 is built from 16 residues. The V gene end was trimmed by 6 bases and the J gene end by 0 bases; junction bases not matched to a gene: 6.

This clonotype occurred a few times. The chain employs TRBV5-1 and TRBJ1-6, with D uncertain. This CDR3 is 13 amino acids long. Trimming shortened V by 6 bases and J by 1 base, and 5 bases separated the two germline ends. Germline V gene lookup returns CDR1 SGHRS and CDR2 YFSETQ. CDR3 residues: CASKESYNSPLHF. The DNA of the CDR3 is TGCGCCAGCAAAGAGTCCTATAATTCACCCCTCCACTTT.